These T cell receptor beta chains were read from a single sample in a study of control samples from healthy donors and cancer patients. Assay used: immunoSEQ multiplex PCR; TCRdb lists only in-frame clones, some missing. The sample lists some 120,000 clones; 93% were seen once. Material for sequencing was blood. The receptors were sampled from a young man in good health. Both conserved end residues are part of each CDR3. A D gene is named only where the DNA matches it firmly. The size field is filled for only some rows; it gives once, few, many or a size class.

TGTGCCAGCAGCCTCTTGACAGGGTATGGCTACACCTTC | CASSLLTGYGYTF | - | TRBJ1-2 | TRBD1 | TRBV5-4
TGTGCCAGCAGCGCAACCCCGACAGGGTGGTCCACCGGGGAGCTGTTTTTT | CASSATPTGWSTGELFF | - | TRBJ2-2 | TRBD1 | TRBV7-8
TGTGCCAGCAGCCTACGCCCAGGGGATGGTAACTATGGCTACACCTTC | CASSLRPGDGNYGYTF | once | TRBJ1-2 | - | TRBV7-8
TGTGCCAGCAGTGATTGGACAGCGAGCACTGAAGCTTTCTTT | CASSDWTASTEAFF | - | TRBJ1-1 | - | TRBV25-1
TGTGCCAGCAGTGAGACCACGGGACGGCTTAATGAAAAACTGTTTTTT | CASSETTGRLNEKLFF | - | TRBJ1-4 | - | TRBV6-1
TGTGCCAGCTCACCACTATTGAACACTGAAGCTTTCTTT | CASSPLLNTEAFF | - | TRBJ1-1 | - | TRBV18
TGTGCCAGCAGTCCCTTGGGACAGCCCTACGAGCAGTACTTC | CASSPLGQPYEQYF | - | TRBJ2-7 | TRBD1 | TRBV27
TGTGCCAGCAGCCCGACCAAACAGGGAGGAAATGAAAAACTGTTTTTT | CASSPTKQGGNEKLFF | - | TRBJ1-4 | - | TRBV5-4
TGTGCCAGCACAAACCGACAGGGGACGCATGGCTACACCTTC | CASTNRQGTHGYTF | few | TRBJ1-2 | TRBD1 | TRBV6-5
TGTGCCAGCAGTGAATATTCCCGATCACCCCTCCACTTT | CASSEYSRSPLHF | once | TRBJ1-6 | - | TRBV6-1
TGTGCCGCGGCAGGGGCATATGGCTACACCTTC | CAAAGAYGYTF | - | TRBJ1-2 | - | TRBV6-5